This T cell receptor (beta chain) was observed in a study of shared clonotypes between healthy human individuals. Study as a whole: Participating donors consisted of a couple of women and a few men aged 18 to 49. Overall study results and limits: Naive CD4 clonotypes overlapped across a handful of donors at 4.5% to 5.5%.

Concerning this clone: Its antigen is not identified.

Donors had no recently reported acute infections or vaccinations and were HIV-negative. In the original processing: ImmunoSEQ output held junction-only sequences without quality scores, so filtering differed. Assay used: immunoSEQ multiplex PCR; TCRdb lists only in-frame clones, some missing. The V and J calls and the clone size are those of that table, but D and trimming were determined from the DNA. The sample gives about 1 million clones, 60% to 80% of which show up once; roughly 1.5% is in the top ten. Germline V CDR1 and CDR2: MNHEY, SMNVEV (reference sequence). With 5 bases removed from V and 5 bases from J, the gap between germline ends came to 18 bases. This CDR3 is 15 amino acids long.

The sequence was collected from a young man in good health. The sequenced material came from memory CD4+ T cells sorted from blood. The subset is: CD45RA-negative fraction. The chain couples TRBV27 to TRBJ1-1; maybe TRBD1 (5 bases). CDR3 nucleotides: TGTGCCAGCAGTGAAACCTTCGGGGCCGGTACTGAAGCTTTCTTT. Translating it yields CASSETFGAGTEAFF.